Shown below are 16 T cell receptor beta chains from a single sample sequenced in a study of blood T cells in healthy people across ages. A J-beta primer mix and a sample-barcoded 5' primer were used in a second PCR of about 6 to 12 cycles. MiXCR was run by TCRdb on the 5' RACE reads, yielding one entry per CDR3 protein. Found here are some 1.5 million distinct CDR3 sequences, approximately 42% of them singletons; the top ten hold 4%. The specimen sequenced was blood. The receptors derive from a woman aged 18 to 35 in good health.

The chain uses TRBV28 and TRBJ2-1, with D uncertain. The CDR3 is made up of 12 amino acids. Germline lookup yields CDR1 MDHEN and CDR2 SYDVKM. Trimming shortened V by 2 bases and J by 8 bases, and 7 bases separated the two germline ends. CDR3 DNA sequence: TGTGCCAGCAGTTTAAGGTCAGATGAGCAGTTCTTC. It specifies CASSLRSDEQFF.

This clonotype was observed a few times. The chain combines TRBV10-3 with TRBJ2-7; 8 positions match TRBD1. The CDR3 has 15 amino acids. Germline lookup yields CDR1 ENHRY and CDR2 SYGVKD. V was clipped by 1 base and J by 2 bases; unmatched bases: 4. The CDR3, as DNA: TGTGCCATCAGTGAGTTGGGACAGGTCACCTACGAGCAGTACTTC. As protein: CAISELGQVTYEQYF.

The V call is TRBV20-1, the J call TRBJ2-7, with TRBD2 identical over 12 bases. CDR3 length: 14 amino acids. Germline lookup yields CDR1 DFQATT and CDR2 SNEGSKA (reference sequence). The V and J ends lost 6 bases and 7 bases, in that order; junction bases with no gene match: 10. As DNA, the CDR3 is TGCAGTGCCCATACTAGCGGGAGGACTAGAGAGCAGTACTTC. Amino acids: CSAHTSGRTREQYF.

This rearrangement joins TRBV6-2 or TRBV6-3 to TRBJ2-6; 11 bases are a match to TRBD2. Germline CDR1 is MNHEY and CDR2 is SVGEGT. This CDR3 spans 18 amino acids. V was clipped by 2 bases and J by 0 bases; unmatched bases: 3. DNA for the CDR3: TGTGCCAGCAGTTACGGGACTAGCGGTAACTCTGGGGCCAACGTCCTGACTTTC. Translation gives CASSYGTSGNSGANVLTF.

This clonotype was counted only a few times. The CDR3 reads CASSDHREGGTF. The CDR3 DNA sequence: TGTGCCAGCAGTGATCATAGGGAGGGGGGCACCTTC. The chain uses TRBV2 and TRBJ1-2, with a weak D call TRBD1 (6 bases). The V gene lost 3 bases and the J gene lost 13 bases, with 15 bases spanning the gap. This CDR3 has 12 residues. The germline V gene has CDR1 SNHLY and CDR2 FYNNEI.

A remark on this clonotype: The junction does not match germline at one end; this may be a read error. The chain recombines TRBV10-3 with TRBJ2-1; D not resolved. The germline gives CDR1 ENHRY, CDR2 SYGVKD. The CDR3 length is 15 residues. DNA of the CDR3: TGTGCCCTCAGTGGCAGTAGTGGGGTGGGCGATGAGCAGTTCTTC. Amino acids: CALSGSSGVGDEQFF.

The chain has TRBV4-1 and TRBJ1-5; 7 nucleotides line up with TRBD1. V was pared by 4 bases and J by 3 bases, with 12 bases of the junction left unmatched. From germline, CDR1 is MGHRA and CDR2 YSYEKL. This CDR3 has 17 residues. Here the CDR3 reads CASSLYRDSVDNQPQHF. For the CDR3, the DNA is TGCGCCAGCAGCCTCTACCGGGACAGTGTCGACAATCAGCCCCAGCATTTT.

The V and J genes are TRBV5-1 and TRBJ1-2; 7 bases line up with TRBD1. The V gene end was trimmed by 0 bases and the J gene end by 8 bases; junction bases not matched to a gene: 13. CDR3 size: 16 residues. Germline assignment: CDR1 SGHRS and CDR2 YFSETQ. CDR3 sequence (DNA): TGCGCCAGCAGCTTGGCCCATGGGACAGTCTCCGCGGGCTACACCTTC. This codes for CASSLAHGTVSAGYTF.

Of note for this clonotype: A much larger clone lies one base from this, so it may be a read error. The chain has TRBV6-2 or TRBV6-3 and TRBJ2-3; D ambiguous. This CDR3 is built from 13 residues. The V gene's germline CDR1 is MNHEY and CDR2 SVGEGT. The germline V and J ends were trimmed by 5 bases and 2 bases, with 8 bases remaining between them. CDR3 loop: CASSDDNTDTQYF. CDR3 sequence (DNA): TGTGCCAGCAGTGACGACAACACAGATACGCAGTATTTT.

This chain links TRBV19 with TRBJ2-7; D not certain. Matching the DNA end better, TRBJ2-5 makes the J call doubtful. CDR1 LNHDA and CDR2 SQIVND come from the germline V gene (reference sequence). CDR3 length: 12 amino acids. CDR3 DNA: TGTGCCAGTAGTAAGGCAGAAGAGACCCAGTACTTC. Protein product: CASSKAEETQYF.

DNA of the CDR3: TGTGCCAGCCGAACCTGGCTCGAAGAGACCCAGTACTTC. The encoded protein is CASRTWLEETQYF. The chain recombines TRBV6-2 or TRBV6-3 with TRBJ2-5; D gene unclear. With 8 bases removed from V and 3 bases from J, the gap between germline ends came to 13 bases. Germline V gene lookup returns CDR1 MNHEY and CDR2 SVGEGT. CDR3 length equals 13 residues.

This clonotype was counted only a few times. J is TRBJ2-1 and V is TRBV4-3; D gene unclear. V was trimmed by 5 bases and J by 3 bases, leaving 11 bases between them. Looked up from germline, CDR1 is LGHNA and CDR2 is YSLEER. The CDR3 is made up of 14 amino acids. DNA for the CDR3: TGCGCCAGCAGCTTTCGTTCAGGCTACAATGAGCAGTTCTTC. Its protein product is CASSFRSGYNEQFF.

The table lists this clonotype with a few counts. This rearrangement joins TRBV12-3 or TRBV12-4 to TRBJ2-1; 11 bases map to TRBD2. Trimming removed 6 bases from V and 4 bases from J; junction bases left unmatched: 5. The CDR3 covers 15 residues. For the CDR3, the DNA is TGTGCCAGCAGAAAACTAGCGGGGGATTACAATGAGCAGTTCTTC. As protein: CASRKLAGDYNEQFF.

The chain recombines TRBV4-1 with TRBJ1-2; no reliable D call. Trimming removed 0 bases from V and 4 bases from J, with 18 bases in between. This CDR3 has 17 residues. Germline values: CDR1 MGHRA, CDR2 YSYEKL. The CDR3 DNA reads as TGCGCCAGCAGCCAAGAGGCCCGGGCCGATAACCCCTATGGCTACACCTTC. Amino acid sequence: CASSQEARADNPYGYTF.

The chain links TRBV6-1 to TRBJ2-6; possibly TRBD2 for D (6 bases). This CDR3 region has 16 residues. Looked up from germline, CDR1 is MNHNS and CDR2 is SASEGT. Trimming pared 2 bases from V and 0 bases from J, leaving 8 bases between. The CDR3 sequence: CASSEQGGSGANVLTF. The CDR3 nucleotides read TGTGCCAGCAGTGAACAGGGAGGCTCTGGGGCCAACGTCCTGACTTTC.

This clonotype was picked up a small number of times. This sequence joins TRBV29-1 and TRBJ2-1, with TRBD2 matching over 8 bases. J lost 8 bases, V lost 7 bases, and 10 bases had no gene match. Germline lookup yields CDR1 SQVTM and CDR2 ANQGSEA. The CDR3 has 13 residues. For the CDR3, the DNA is TGCAGCGCCACTAGCGGAGCCCCCGATGAGCAGTTCTTC. This encodes CSATSGAPDEQFF.